This TCR beta chain originates from a study of multiple sclerosis patients with progressive multifocal leukoencephalopathy. General observations from the study: Whether JC virus or general immunocompromise explains the findings remained unclear.

Remarks on this clone: What it binds is unknown.

Time point meaning: about a year of natalizumab therapy. V lost 4 bases, J lost 0 bases, and 21 bases lay in between. The germline V gene has CDR1 LGHNA and CDR2 YSLEER. This CDR3 comprises 18 residues. Repertoires were generated with immunoSEQ multiplex PCR, while TCRdb's copy carries only in-frame clones and drops some. Of around 25,000 clones in the sample, 91% are singletons; the top ten hold 2% to 2.5%. The sequenced sample was PBMCs, obtained from a patient treated with natalizumab. The chain employs TRBV4-3 and TRBJ1-1, with D possibly TRBD1 on 6 matching bases. This TCR came from a man younger than 45 with multiple sclerosis. CDR3 nucleotides: TGCGCCAGCAGCCCCGGGGGGGCATCCCTTGCCATGAACACTGAAGCTTTCTTT. This encodes CASSPGGASLAMNTEAFF.